A single T cell receptor beta chain is shown here with its context. The record originates from a study of blood T cell repertoires in COVID-19. Overall study: Samples of COVID-19 (acute and convalescent) were obtained from the United States, Italy and Spain. Nucleic acid was either cDNA or gDNA, and it came from T cells, B-cell-depleted T cells, or PBMCs.

Per the authors' pipeline: Amplification from reference gene primers served as the basis for estimated nucleated cell counts. Measured with immunoSEQ multiplex PCR; TCRdb has only the in-frame clones, and not every one. V, J and clone size reflect that table, while D and trimming were determined from the DNA. The data contain under 200,000 clones, approximately 80% of them seen just once; the ten biggest clones take up about 10%. The V gene lost 6 bases and the J gene lost 7 bases, with 20 bases spanning the gap. Germline loops: CDR1 SGHTS, CDR2 YDEGEE. The CDR3 covers 15 residues. The clonotype comes from a woman over 75 with active or convalescent COVID-19. This chain uses TRBV5-8 with TRBJ1-5; possible D gene TRBD1, 5 bases. Sequencing used peripheral blood. CDR3 amino acids: CASTPGGGWGQPQHF. Here the CDR3 DNA reads TGTGCCAGCACCCCCGGGGGGGGATGGGGGCAGCCCCAGCATTTT. The entire variable domain, with the rest obtained from reference TRBV5-8 and TRBJ1-5, is as follows: EAGVTQSPTHLIKTRGQQATLRCSPISGHTSVYWYQQALGLGLQFLLWYDEGEERNRGNFPPRFSGRQFPNYSSELNVNALELEDSALYLCASTPGGGWGQPQHFGDGTRLSIL.